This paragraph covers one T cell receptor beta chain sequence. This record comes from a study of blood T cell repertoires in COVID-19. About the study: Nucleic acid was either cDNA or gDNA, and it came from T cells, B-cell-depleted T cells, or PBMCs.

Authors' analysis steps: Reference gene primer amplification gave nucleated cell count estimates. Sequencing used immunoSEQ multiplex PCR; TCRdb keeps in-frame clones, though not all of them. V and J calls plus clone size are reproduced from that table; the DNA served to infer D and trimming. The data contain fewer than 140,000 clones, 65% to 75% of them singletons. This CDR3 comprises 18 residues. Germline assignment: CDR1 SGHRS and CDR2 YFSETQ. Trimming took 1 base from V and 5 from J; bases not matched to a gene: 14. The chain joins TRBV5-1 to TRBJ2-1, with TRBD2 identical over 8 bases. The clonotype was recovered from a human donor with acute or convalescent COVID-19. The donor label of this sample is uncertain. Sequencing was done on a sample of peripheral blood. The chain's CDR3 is CASSLSPRTSGGHNEQFF. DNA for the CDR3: TGCGCCAGCAGCTTGTCCCCACGGACCAGCGGGGGCCACAATGAGCAGTTCTTC.